These 2 T cell receptor beta chains came from one sample sequenced in a study of blood T cells in healthy people across ages. For the second PCR, which ran for about 7 to 11 cycles, a sample-barcoded 5' primer and a J-beta primer mix were used. TCRdb used MiXCR to reprocess the 5' RACE reads, holding one entry per CDR3 protein. The profile shows roughly 1.5 million distinct CDR3 sequences, approximately 43% of them singletons. The sequencing sample was made of blood. The receptor set was obtained from a woman between 18 and 29 years old in good health.

This clonotype has only a few counts. This chain connects TRBV7-8 to TRBJ2-7, with 8 nucleotides matching TRBD2. Trimming cost V 2 bases and J 0 bases; bases outside gene matches: 18. This CDR3 region has 20 residues. Germline loops: CDR1 SGHVS, CDR2 FQNEAQ. The CDR3 reads CASSLNTSGGLITSSYEQYF. The CDR3 nucleotides read TGTGCCAGCAGCTTAAATACCAGCGGGGGCCTGATAACAAGCTCCTACGAGCAGTACTTC.

The rearrangement links TRBV29-1 to TRBJ2-1; 12 nucleotides align to TRBD2. In germline, CDR1 is SQVTM, CDR2 ANQGSEA. With V trimmed by 5 bases and J by 0 bases, 8 bases remained unmatched. There are 17 residues in the CDR3. Written as DNA, the CDR3 is TGCAGCGTTCCCCTCGGACTAGCGGGAAGCTCCTACAATGAGCAGTTCTTC. It is translated as CSVPLGLAGSSYNEQFF.